A selection of T cell receptor beta chains follows, all from one sample in a study of T cell repertoires in cytomegalovirus infection. The antigens these receptors bind are not known. TCRdb ran MiXCR on the reads and lists one entry per CDR3 protein. The sample lists fewer than 950,000 distinct CDR3 sequences; approximately 30% were seen once. Source: cultured CD8+ T cells from PBMCs, taken from culture after CMV antigen stimulation. The receptors originated from a human donor in good health (CMV status not recorded). Some clones in this sample may be carry-over from other donors' samples. Each CDR3 is given without its conserved first and last residue. A D gene is named only where the DNA matches it firmly. Expanded clones get a size class; other rows say once, few or many, or leave the size out.

-	TRBJ1-1	TRBV20-1	-	SAIYKVMNTEAF
-	TRBJ2-3	TRBV10-2	TRBD2	ASFKAGEGDTQY
-	TRBJ2-4	TRBV4-2	TRBD2	ASSQDGRGGAKNIQY
many	TRBJ1-1	TRBV12-3/TRBV12-4	-	ASSSTGEDTEAF
-	TRBJ2-3	TRBV13	TRBD2	ASSSTLTSADTQY
many	TRBJ1-5	TRBV7-8	-	ASSSSEGSPLFGTQH
many	TRBJ2-2	TRBV7-8	-	LGGSYTGELF
-	TRBJ1-2	TRBV15	-	ATSRDRGSVYGYT
-	TRBJ2-4	TRBV29-1	-	SVNGGNKEQY
-	TRBJ1-5	TRBV27	-	ASSLRGGQINQPQH
many	TRBJ2-5	TRBV7-9	-	ASSTGSQETQY
-	TRBJ2-1	TRBV15	-	ATSSPANEQF
-	TRBJ1-2	TRBV14	-	ASTPSWVQGYT
many	TRBJ1-5	TRBV7-8	-	ASSTPGAASNQPQH
few	TRBJ2-2	TRBV11-3	-	ASSLSNSRELF
-	TRBJ1-2	TRBV3-1	-	ASSQAQGGYGYT
few	TRBJ2-7	TRBV5-6	-	ASSLDRSGPPSYEQY
few	TRBJ1-1	TRBV25-1	-	ASMGPSANTEAF
few	TRBJ2-7	TRBV6-5	TRBD2	ASSYSGGAGYEQY
-	TRBJ2-4	TRBV5-5	-	ASSLVVGQRAKNIQY
-	TRBJ1-5	TRBV28	-	ASSWDGSNQPQH
-	TRBJ2-1	TRBV9	-	ASSGDQLRGNEQF
-	TRBJ1-4	TRBV5-6	TRBD1	ASTRGGTNEKLF
-	TRBJ2-1	TRBV7-9	-	ASSHLASYNEQF
-	TRBJ1-1	TRBV6-1	-	ASSEAILNTEAF
once	TRBJ2-1	TRBV9	-	ASSVKDNEQF
-	TRBJ2-3	TRBV7-6	-	ASSEARQGTDTQY
-	TRBJ2-5	TRBV6-6	TRBD1	ASLPGTGGKETQY
-	TRBJ1-1	TRBV29-1	-	SVYRDTEAF
many	TRBJ2-3	TRBV7-6	TRBD2	ASRSGLAGGTDTQY
few	TRBJ2-1	TRBV28	TRBD2	ASSPGAVAGGLYNEQF
-	TRBJ2-5	TRBV11-3	-	ASSLARQGFRETQY
few	TRBJ2-3	TRBV4-3	-	ASSQGGGPDTQY
many	TRBJ1-1	TRBV5-6	TRBD1	ASSLGQGSEAF
few	TRBJ2-5	TRBV5-6	-	ASSTEVETQETQY
-	TRBJ2-5	TRBV7-6	-	ASSPRGSTETQY
-	TRBJ1-2	TRBV28	-	ASSFVPPHYGYT
-	TRBJ2-5	TRBV4-1	-	ASSQAEFLEQETQY
few	TRBJ1-1	TRBV6-5	TRBD1	ASTSQGSMNTEAF
many	TRBJ2-7	TRBV7-2	-	ASSLGGESYEQY
-	TRBJ1-5	TRBV29-1	-	SVARSGEGQPQH
many	TRBJ2-1	TRBV7-6	TRBD2	ASRVTSGANEQF